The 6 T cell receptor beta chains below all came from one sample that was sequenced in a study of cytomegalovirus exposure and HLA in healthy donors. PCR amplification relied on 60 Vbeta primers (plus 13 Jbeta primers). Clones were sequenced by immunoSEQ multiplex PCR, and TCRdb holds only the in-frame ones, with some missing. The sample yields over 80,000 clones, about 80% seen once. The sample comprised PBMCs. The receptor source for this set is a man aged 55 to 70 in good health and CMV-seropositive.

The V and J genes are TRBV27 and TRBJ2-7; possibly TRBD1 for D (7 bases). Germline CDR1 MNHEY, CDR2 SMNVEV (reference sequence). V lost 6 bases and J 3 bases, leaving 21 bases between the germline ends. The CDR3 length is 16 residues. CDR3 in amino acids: CASSTFTGEAFYEQYF. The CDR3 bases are TGTGCCAGCAGCACTTTCACAGGGGAGGCTTTCTACGAGCAGTACTTC.

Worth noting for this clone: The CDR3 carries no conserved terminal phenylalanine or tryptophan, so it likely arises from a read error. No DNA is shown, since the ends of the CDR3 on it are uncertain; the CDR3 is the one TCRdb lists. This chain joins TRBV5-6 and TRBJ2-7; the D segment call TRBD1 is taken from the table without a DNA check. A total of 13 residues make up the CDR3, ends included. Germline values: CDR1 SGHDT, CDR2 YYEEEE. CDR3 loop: CASTRQGSSLRTL.

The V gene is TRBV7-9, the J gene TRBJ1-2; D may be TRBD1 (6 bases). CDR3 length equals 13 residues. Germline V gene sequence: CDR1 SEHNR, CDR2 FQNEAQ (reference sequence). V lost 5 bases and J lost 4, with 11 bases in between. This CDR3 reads CASSLIRGYGYTF. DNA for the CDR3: TGTGCCAGCAGCCTTATCAGGGGCTATGGCTACACCTTC. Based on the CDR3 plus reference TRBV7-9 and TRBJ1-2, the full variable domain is DTGVSQNPRHKITKRGQNVTFRCDPISEHNRLYWYRQTLGQGPEFLTYFQNEAQLEKSRLLSDRFSAERPKGSFSTLEIQRTEQGDSAMYLCASSLIRGYGYTFGSGTRLTVV.

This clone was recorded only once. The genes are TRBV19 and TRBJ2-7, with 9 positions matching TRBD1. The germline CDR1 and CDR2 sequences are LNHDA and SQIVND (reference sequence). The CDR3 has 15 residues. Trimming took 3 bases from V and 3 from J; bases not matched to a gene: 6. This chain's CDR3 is CASSIGGTGIYEQYF. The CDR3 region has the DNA TGTGCCAGTAGTATTGGCGGGACAGGGATCTACGAGCAGTACTTC. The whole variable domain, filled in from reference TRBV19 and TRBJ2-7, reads DGGITQSPKYLFRKEGQNVTLSCEQNLNHDAMYWYRQDPGQGLRLIYYSQIVNDFQKGDIAEGYSVSREKKESFPLTVTSAQKNPTAFYLCASSIGGTGIYEQYFGPGTRLTVT.

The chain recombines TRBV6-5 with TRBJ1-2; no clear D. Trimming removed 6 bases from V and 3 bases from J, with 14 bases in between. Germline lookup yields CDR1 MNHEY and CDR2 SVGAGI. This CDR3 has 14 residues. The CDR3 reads CASSSERGDYGYTF. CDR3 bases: TGTGCCAGCAGCTCGGAGCGGGGAGACTATGGCTACACCTTC.

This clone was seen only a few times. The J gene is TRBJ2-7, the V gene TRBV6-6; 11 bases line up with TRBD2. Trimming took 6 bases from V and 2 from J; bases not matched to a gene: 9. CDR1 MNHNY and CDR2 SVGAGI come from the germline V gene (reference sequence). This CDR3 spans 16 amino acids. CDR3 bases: TGTGCCAGCAGGCGAGAGACTAGCGGGGCAGCCTACGAGCAGTACTTC. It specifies CASRRETSGAAYEQYF.